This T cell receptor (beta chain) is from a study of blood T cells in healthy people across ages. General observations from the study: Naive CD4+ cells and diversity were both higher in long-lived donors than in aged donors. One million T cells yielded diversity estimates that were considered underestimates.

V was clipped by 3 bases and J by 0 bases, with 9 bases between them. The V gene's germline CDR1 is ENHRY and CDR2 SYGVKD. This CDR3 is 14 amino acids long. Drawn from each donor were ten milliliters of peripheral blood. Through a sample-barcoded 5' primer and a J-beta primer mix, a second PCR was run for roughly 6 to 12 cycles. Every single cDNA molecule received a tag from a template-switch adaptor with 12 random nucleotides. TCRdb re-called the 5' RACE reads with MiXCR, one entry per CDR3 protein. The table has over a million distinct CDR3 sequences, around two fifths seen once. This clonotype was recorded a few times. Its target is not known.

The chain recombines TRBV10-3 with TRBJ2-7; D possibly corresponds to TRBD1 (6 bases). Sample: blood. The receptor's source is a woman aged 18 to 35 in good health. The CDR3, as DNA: TGTGCCATCAGTGAAATGACAGGCTCCTACGAGCAGTACTTC. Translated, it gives CAISEMTGSYEQYF.